This TCR beta chain was sequenced for a study of blood T cell repertoires in COVID-19. About the study: Specimens from acute and convalescent COVID-19 originated in the United States, Italy and Spain.

The V end lost 4 bases, the J end lost 8 bases, and 18 bases lay between the germline ends. Germline CDR1 SGHVS, CDR2 FNYEAQ. There are 15 residues in the CDR3. The table came from immunoSEQ multiplex PCR; TCRdb's copy has only in-frame clones and leaves some out. The sample holds around 250,000 clones, 86% seen once. Input material: peripheral blood. The TCR was taken from a man aged 80 or over with acute or convalescent COVID-19. The gene calls are TRBV7-6 and TRBJ2-1; perhaps TRBD1 as D (5 bases). This CDR3 reads CASSYSGQVLDEQFF. Written as DNA, the CDR3 is TGTGCCAGCAGCTACTCCGGACAAGTTTTAGATGAGCAGTTCTTC.